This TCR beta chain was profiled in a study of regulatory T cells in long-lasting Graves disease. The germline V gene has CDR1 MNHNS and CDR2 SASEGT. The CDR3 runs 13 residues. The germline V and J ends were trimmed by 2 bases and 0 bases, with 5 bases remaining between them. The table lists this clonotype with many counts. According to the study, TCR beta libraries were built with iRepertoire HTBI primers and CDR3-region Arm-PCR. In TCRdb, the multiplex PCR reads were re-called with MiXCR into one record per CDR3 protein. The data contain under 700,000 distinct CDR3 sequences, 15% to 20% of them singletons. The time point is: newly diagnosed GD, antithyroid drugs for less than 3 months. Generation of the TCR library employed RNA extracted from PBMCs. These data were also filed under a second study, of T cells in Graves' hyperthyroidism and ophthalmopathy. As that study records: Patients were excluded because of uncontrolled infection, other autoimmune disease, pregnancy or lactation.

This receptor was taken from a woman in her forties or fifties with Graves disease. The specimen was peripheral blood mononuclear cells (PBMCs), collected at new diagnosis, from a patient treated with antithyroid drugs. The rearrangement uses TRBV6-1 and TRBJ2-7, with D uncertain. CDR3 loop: CASSELISYEQYF. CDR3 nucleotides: TGTGCCAGCAGTGAACTGATCTCCTACGAGCAGTACTTC.